Following are 4 T cell receptor beta chains from one sample sequenced in a study of control samples from healthy donors and cancer patients. TCRdb's copy holds only in-frame clones and misses some; the assay was immunoSEQ multiplex PCR. Among about 65,000 clones listed, approximately 90% were seen once. The source material was PBMCs. These receptors were obtained from a woman in her forties or fifties with colorectal cancer.

The chain links TRBV30 to TRBJ2-1, with 10 bases that match TRBD1. After removal of 1 base from V and 6 bases from J, the junction contained 12 bases not matched to a gene. Germline V gives CDR1 GTSNPN, CDR2 SVGIG (reference sequence). The CDR3 contains 17 residues. The CDR3, as DNA: TGTGCCTGGAGTGATATTGACAGGGGGCGCGGGGCCAATGAGCAGTTCTTC. This codes for CAWSDIDRGRGANEQFF.

The rearrangement joins TRBV5-5 to TRBJ2-1; 7 nucleotides align to TRBD1. Germline CDR1 SGHKS, CDR2 YYEKEE (reference sequence). This CDR3 comprises 13 residues. With 5 bases clipped from V and 2 bases from J, the junction kept 1 base outside the gene matches. The CDR3 is CASSTGAYNEQFF. The CDR3 region has the DNA TGTGCCAGCAGTACAGGGGCCTACAATGAGCAGTTCTTC. The full variable domain, its missing parts supplied by reference TRBV5-5 and TRBJ2-1, is DAGVTQSPTHLIKTRGQQVTLRCSPISGHKSVSWYQQVLGQGPQFIFQYYEKEERGRGNFPDRFSARQFPNYSSELNVNALLLGDSALYLCASSTGAYNEQFFGPGTRLTVL.

This chain links TRBV12-5 with TRBJ1-1; D is unclear. The germline V and J ends were trimmed by 0 bases and 4 bases, with 21 bases remaining between them. The CDR3 length is 18 residues. Germline CDR1 LGHNT, CDR2 FRNRAP. The CDR3 protein is CASGLVPDGRTFSTEAFF. Written as DNA, the CDR3 is TGTGCTAGTGGTTTGGTACCCGATGGTAGGACTTTTTCCACTGAAGCTTTCTTT.

The chain employs TRBV2 and TRBJ1-1, with D unresolved. The CDR3 runs 13 residues. Trimming shortened V by 5 bases and J by 0 bases, and 7 bases separated the two germline ends. The germline CDR1 and CDR2 sequences are SNHLY and FYNNEI. The CDR3 DNA reads TGTGCCAGCAGTTTCACAGTGAACACTGAAGCTTTCTTT. Amino acid sequence: CASSFTVNTEAFF.